This TCR beta chain was identified in a study of blood T cells in healthy people across ages. The authors drew ten milliliters of peripheral blood from each donor. With regard to this clonotype: Its antigen is not identified.

This CDR3 has 14 residues. Trimming removed 5 bases at V and 1 base at J, with 14 bases between. Germline CDR1 and CDR2: SQVTM and ANQGSEA. Study-wide points: Diversity was higher, and naive CD4+ cells more numerous, in long-lived donors than in aged donors.

Together with a sample-barcoded 5' primer, a J-beta primer mix was included in a second PCR lasting roughly 6 to 12 cycles. The template-switch adaptor, which had 12 random nucleotides, put a tag on each cDNA molecule. Via MiXCR, TCRdb re-called the 5' RACE reads, giving one row per CDR3 protein. Seen here are around 1.5 million distinct CDR3 sequences, around 35% observed once, and the top ten hold approximately 10%. The clonotype comes from a young woman in good health. The V gene is TRBV29-1, the J gene TRBJ2-5; no clear D gene. Source material: blood. The CDR3 coding sequence is TGCAGCGTTCGCTGGCGTCATAGCCAAGAGACCCAGTACTTC. This encodes CSVRWRHSQETQYF.